The 26 T cell receptor beta chains below were found in one sample sequenced in a study of beta chain bispecific antibodies for T cell cancers. From the 5' RACE reads, TCRdb called clonotypes with MiXCR, one entry per CDR3 protein. The table has some 20,000 distinct CDR3 sequences, approximately 2% seen once; the top ten hold over 5%. T cells were expanded from blood mononuclear cells for approximately 3 days with anti-CD3 OKT3 or CD3/CD28 beads. No cognate antigen is known for these TCRs. Study observations and caveats: Most targeted TRBV signal came from the leukemia cell line cells, not normal T cells. Versus anti-CD19, anti-TRBV12 exposure cut the TRBV12-3 share of TRBV signal by approximately 99%.

Sequences were derived from healthy donor T cells cultured with leukemia cells, sampled from a culture containing a bispecific antibody targeting TCR Vbeta12. These receptors all stem from a human donor in good health. Some clones in this sample may be carry-over from other donors' samples.

This clonotype was observed many times. The V and J genes are TRBV5-4 and TRBJ2-2, with a weak D call TRBD1 (5 bases). The CDR3 consists of 17 residues. CDR1 is SGHNT, CDR2 YYREEE, per germline (reference sequence). Trimming stripped 0 bases from V and 1 base from J, with 13 bases between. CDR3 protein: CASSLDQDTLNTGELFF. CDR3 nucleotide sequence: TGTGCCAGCAGCTTGGATCAGGACACTCTGAACACCGGGGAGCTGTTTTTT.

This clonotype is judged medium-sized. V usage is TRBV27 and J usage is TRBJ1-1, with unresolved D. V was pared by 0 bases and J by 5 bases, with 10 bases between. The length of the CDR3 is 14 residues. Germline-derived CDR1 and CDR2 are MNHEY and SMNVEV (reference sequence). The CDR3 loop is CASSLSGSGTEAFF. In DNA form, the CDR3 reads TGTGCCAGCAGTTTATCAGGATCTGGAACTGAAGCTTTCTTT.

This clonotype was counted many times. The rearrangement joins TRBV6-5 to TRBJ1-5; tentatively, D is TRBD1 (5 bases). The CDR3 spans 14 residues. Germline CDR1 is MNHEY and CDR2 is SVGAGI. Deletions cut 0 bases from V and 5 bases from J, with 8 bases between. The CDR3 DNA reads TGTGCCAGCAGTTACTCCGGGGCCTATCAGCCCCAGCATTTT. The encoded protein is CASSYSGAYQPQHF.

This clonotype was seen repeatedly, ten times or more. The chain links TRBV9 to TRBJ2-1; D unclear. V lost 0 bases and J 5 bases, leaving 9 bases between the germline ends. CDR3 size: 14 residues. Germline assignment: CDR1 SGDLS and CDR2 YYNGEE. The CDR3 protein is CASSVAAVNNEQFF. CDR3 in DNA: TGTGCCAGCAGCGTAGCCGCCGTAAACAATGAGCAGTTCTTC.

This clonotype has a count of ten or more. This chain joins TRBV28 and TRBJ1-3, with D possibly TRBD1 on 5 matching bases. This CDR3 has 12 amino acids. From germline, CDR1 is MDHEN and CDR2 SYDVKM. Trimming took 10 bases from V and 4 from J, leaving 11 bases between them. The CDR3, as DNA: TGTGCCACAGGGTTTAAGGGAAACACCATATATTTT. Amino acids: CATGFKGNTIYF.

J is TRBJ2-1 and V is TRBV5-4; D unclear. Deletions cut 1 base from V and 3 bases from J, with 5 bases between. Germline CDR1 SGHNT, CDR2 YYREEE (reference sequence). This CDR3 spans 13 amino acids. CDR3: CASSLRDYNEQFF. The CDR3 nucleotides read TGTGCCAGCAGCTTGAGGGACTACAATGAGCAGTTCTTC. The variable domain in full, with the rest retrieved from reference TRBV5-4 and TRBJ2-1, is ETGVTQSPTHLIKTRGQQVTLRCSSQSGHNTVSWYQQALGQGPQFIFQYYREEENGRGNFPPRFSGLQFPNYSSELNVNALELDDSALYLCASSLRDYNEQFFGPGTRLTVL.

Sample share makes this clonotype medium-sized. This rearrangement joins TRBV4-1 to TRBJ1-5, with D maybe TRBD1 (5 bases). The CDR3 loop spans 15 amino acids. Germline values: CDR1 MGHRA, CDR2 YSYEKL. The ends were cut back, 3 bases at V and 6 bases at J, with 15 bases in the middle. The CDR3 DNA reads as TGCGCCAGCAGCCACGACGCGGGGCTGGGTCAGCCCCAGCATTTT. Translation gives CASSHDAGLGQPQHF.

This clonotype showed up many times. This chain joins TRBV5-1 and TRBJ1-1, with D possibly being TRBD1 (6 bases). The CDR3 has 13 residues. V dropped 3 bases and J dropped 1 base, with 7 bases sitting between them. Looked up from germline, CDR1 is SGHRS and CDR2 is YFSETQ. CDR3 in amino acids: CASSWGQNTEAFF. Written as DNA, the CDR3 is TGCGCCAGCAGCTGGGGACAGAACACTGAAGCTTTCTTT. Looking up the rest from reference TRBV5-1 and TRBJ1-1 gives the full variable domain: KAGVTQTPRYLIKTRGQQVTLSCSPISGHRSVSWYQQTPGQGLQFLFEYFSETQRNKGNFPGRFSGRQFSNSRSEMNVSTLELGDSALYLCASSWGQNTEAFFGQGTRLTVV.

This clonotype was seen ten or more times. The V call is TRBV6-6, the J call TRBJ1-5; D uncertain. Per germline, CDR1 MNHNY and CDR2 SVGAGI (reference sequence). Trimming pared 2 bases from V and 5 bases from J, leaving 19 bases between. CDR3 size: 17 residues. This CDR3 is CASSYGAQYIIDQPQHF. DNA of the CDR3: TGTGCCAGCAGTTACGGTGCACAGTACATAATAGATCAGCCCCAGCATTTT.

This clonotype was seen repeatedly, ten times or more. This chain links TRBV7-8 with TRBJ2-2, with D hard to call. This CDR3 has 14 residues. V was pared by 5 bases and J by 4 bases, with 11 bases between. From germline, CDR1 is SGHVS and CDR2 FQNEAQ. CDR3 bases: TGTGCCAGCAGCAGACGGACCAGCACCGGGGAGCTGTTTTTT. It is translated as CASSRRTSTGELFF.

This chain uses TRBV19 with TRBJ1-5; D perhaps matches TRBD1 (5 bases). Trimming stripped 6 bases from V and 5 bases from J, with 14 bases between. This CDR3 has 14 amino acids. Germline CDR1 LNHDA, CDR2 SQIVND (reference sequence). The CDR3 DNA reads as TGTGCCAGTAGAGTGTCAGGGATCTATCAGCCCCAGCATTTT. Its translation is CASRVSGIYQPQHF.

By its share, this clonotype is medium-sized. J is TRBJ1-1 and V is TRBV5-1; a weak D match, TRBD1 (5 bases). Germline CDR1 and CDR2: SGHRS and YFSETQ. The germline V and J ends were trimmed by 0 bases and 4 bases, with 7 bases remaining between them. The CDR3 has 13 residues. CDR3 bases: TGCGCCAGCAGCTTGGCAGGGCTCACTGAAGCTTTCTTT. It codes for CASSLAGLTEAFF.

This clonotype was counted ten times or more. V is TRBV7-9 and J is TRBJ2-2; D gene ambiguous. The V gene lost 4 bases and the J gene lost 5 bases, with 5 bases spanning the gap. The CDR3 covers 12 residues. Germline V CDR1 and CDR2: SEHNR, FQNEAQ (reference sequence). The CDR3 DNA is TGTGCCAGCAGCTCCGGGACCGGGGAGCTGTTTTTT. Translating it yields CASSSGTGELFF.

Judged by abundance, this clonotype is medium-sized (0.01 to 0.1%). This chain links TRBV20-1 with TRBJ2-7; no firm D call. Trimming removed 0 bases from V and 6 bases from J, with 15 bases in between. The CDR3 loop spans 14 amino acids. Germline loops: CDR1 DFQATT, CDR2 SNEGSKA (reference sequence). The CDR3 DNA sequence: TGCAGTGCTAGAGAATCGAACAGCATCGGCGAGCAGTACTTC. It specifies CSARESNSIGEQYF.

Ten or more counts support this clonotype. This chain links TRBV5-1 with TRBJ1-1, with TRBD1 matching over 9 bases. In germline, CDR1 is SGHRS, CDR2 YFSETQ. The ends lost 0 bases at V and 0 bases at J; junction bases unmatched: 0. The CDR3 spans 15 residues. The CDR3 loop is CASSLGTGVNTEAFF. The CDR3 nucleotides read TGCGCCAGCAGCTTGGGGACAGGGGTGAACACTGAAGCTTTCTTT.

This clonotype was recorded at least ten times. This rearrangement joins TRBV7-8 to TRBJ1-1; no firm D call. The CDR3 has 14 amino acids. Germline-derived CDR1 and CDR2 are SGHVS and FQNEAQ. V was trimmed by 7 bases and J by 0 bases, leaving 12 bases between them. CDR3 DNA: TGTGCCAGCACGTCAGGTTGGATGAACACTGAAGCTTTCTTT. Protein: CASTSGWMNTEAFF. Together with reference TRBV7-8 and TRBJ1-1, the CDR3 gives the full variable domain: GAGVSQSPRYKVAKRGQDVALRCDPISGHVSLFWYQQALGQGPEFLTYFQNEAQLDKSGLPSDRFFAERPEGSVSTLKIQRTQQEDSAVYLCASTSGWMNTEAFFGQGTRLTVV.

In this sample, this clonotype turned up many times. The chain recombines TRBV5-1 with TRBJ1-6; TRBD1 might be the D (5 bases). This CDR3 spans 14 amino acids. Looked up from germline, CDR1 is SGHRS and CDR2 is YFSETQ. The V end lost 8 bases, the J end lost 7 bases, and 16 bases lay between the germline ends. The CDR3 nucleotides read TGCGCCAGTTATACCGGGACGGAAAATTCACCCCTCCACTTT. Protein: CASYTGTENSPLHF.

This clonotype was recorded many times. The chain carries TRBV7-8 and TRBJ2-3, with D perhaps being TRBD1 or TRBD2 (5 bases each). This CDR3 comprises 17 residues. Trimming cost V 1 base and J 6 bases, with 20 bases left between them. Germline assignment: CDR1 SGHVS and CDR2 FQNEAQ. CDR3 residues: CASSLVVGTGSTDTQYF. Written as DNA, the CDR3 is TGTGCCAGCAGCTTAGTTGTCGGGACGGGGAGTACGGATACGCAGTATTTT.

The rearrangement uses TRBV19 and TRBJ2-2; D not resolved. The CDR3 spans 16 residues. From germline, CDR1 is LNHDA and CDR2 SQIVND (reference sequence). Trimming took 1 base from V and 2 from J, leaving 11 bases between them. The CDR3 sequence: CASSIVLPPNTGELFF. CDR3 bases: TGTGCCAGTAGTATAGTCCTTCCACCAAACACCGGGGAGCTGTTTTTT.

This clonotype was recorded many times. The V and J genes are TRBV5-1 and TRBJ2-2; D is tentatively TRBD1 or TRBD2 (6 bases each). The germline V gene encodes CDR1 SGHRS and CDR2 YFSETQ. This CDR3 spans 16 amino acids. V lost 0 bases and J 1 base, leaving 10 bases between the germline ends. The CDR3 sequence is CASSLAGGQNTGELFF. CDR3 DNA sequence: TGCGCCAGCAGCTTGGCCGGGGGACAGAACACCGGGGAGCTGTTTTTT.

There are many counts of this clonotype. J is TRBJ1-5 and V is TRBV6-1; tentative D call: TRBD1 (5 bases). The CDR3 has 15 residues. Germline values: CDR1 MNHNS, CDR2 SASEGT. V lost 8 bases to trimming and J lost 2 bases, with 16 bases between them. The CDR3 coding sequence is TGTGCCAGCTCTGATTGGCAGGGCGGCAATCAGCCCCAGCATTTT. Translation: CASSDWQGGNQPQHF.

This clonotype is labeled medium-sized. The chain carries TRBV7-8 and TRBJ2-1; D is unresolved. This CDR3 has 14 residues. Germline loops: CDR1 SGHVS, CDR2 FQNEAQ. The germline V and J ends were trimmed by 8 bases and 7 bases, with 18 bases remaining between them. CDR3 in amino acids: CASQGTVLINEQFF. The CDR3 nucleotides are TGTGCCAGCCAAGGCACCGTCCTGATAAATGAGCAGTTCTTC.

This clonotype was detected ten times or more. The chain links TRBV7-9 to TRBJ2-7, with TRBD1 matching 9 bases. V shed 5 bases and J 0 bases; nucleotides not matched to a gene: 5. In germline, CDR1 is SEHNR, CDR2 FQNEAQ (reference sequence). CDR3 length: 15 residues. The CDR3: CASSRPGQGSYEQYF. The CDR3 DNA is TGTGCCAGCAGCCGTCCGGGACAGGGCTCCTACGAGCAGTACTTC.

This clonotype was seen many times. The junction shows a germline mismatch at one end, possibly a read error. The chain combines TRBV6-1 with TRBJ2-7; TRBD1 aligns across 10 bases. CDR3 length equals 13 residues. Germline V gene lookup returns CDR1 MNHNS and CDR2 SASEGT. In DNA, the CDR3 is TGTGCCAGCAGACAGACAGGGGGCGCTGAGAGGCACTTC. Amino acid sequence: CASRQTGGAERHF.

This clonotype was detected many times. The chain uses TRBV20-1 and TRBJ2-1; D remains ambiguous. The CDR3 runs to 14 residues. The V end lost 6 bases, the J end lost 4 bases, and 16 bases lay between the germline ends. Germline V CDR1 and CDR2: DFQATT, SNEGSKA (reference sequence). The CDR3 DNA sequence: TGCAGTGCCCCATCGGCCCGGCAGTACAATGAGCAGTTCTTC. Its protein product is CSAPSARQYNEQFF.

This clonotype was seen ten or more times. The genes are TRBV7-6 and TRBJ2-1; TRBD1 is a possible D gene (5 bases). Germline values: CDR1 SGHVS, CDR2 FNYEAQ. CDR3 length equals 12 residues. V dropped 5 bases and J dropped 6 bases, with 8 bases sitting between them. The CDR3 protein is CASSGQINEQFF. The CDR3 bases are TGTGCCAGCAGCGGACAAATCAATGAGCAGTTCTTC.